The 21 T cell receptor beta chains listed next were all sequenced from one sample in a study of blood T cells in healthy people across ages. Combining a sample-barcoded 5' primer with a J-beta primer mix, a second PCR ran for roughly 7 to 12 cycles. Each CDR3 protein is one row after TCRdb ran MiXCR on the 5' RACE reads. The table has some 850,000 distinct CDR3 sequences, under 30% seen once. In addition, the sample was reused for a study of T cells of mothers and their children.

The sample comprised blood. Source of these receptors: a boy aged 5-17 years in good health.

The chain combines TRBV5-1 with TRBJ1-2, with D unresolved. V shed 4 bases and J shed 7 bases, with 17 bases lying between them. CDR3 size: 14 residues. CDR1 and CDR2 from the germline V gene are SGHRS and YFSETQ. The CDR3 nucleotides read TGCGCCAGCAGCCTCAACACCCGAAAGTTTGGCTACACCTTC. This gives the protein CASSLNTRKFGYTF.

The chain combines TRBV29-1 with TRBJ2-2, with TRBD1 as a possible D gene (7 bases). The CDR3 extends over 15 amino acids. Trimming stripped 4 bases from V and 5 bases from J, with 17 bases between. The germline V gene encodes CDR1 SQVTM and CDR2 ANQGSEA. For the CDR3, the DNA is TGCAGCGTTGGCTTGGAGGGGGCGCAGACCGGGGAGCTGTTTTTT. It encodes CSVGLEGAQTGELFF.

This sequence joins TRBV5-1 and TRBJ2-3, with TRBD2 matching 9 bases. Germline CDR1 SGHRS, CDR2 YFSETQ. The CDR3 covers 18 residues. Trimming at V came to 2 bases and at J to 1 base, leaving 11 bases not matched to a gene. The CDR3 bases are TGCGCCAGCAGCTTTATAGCGGGGGTATCTCCTGGCACAGATACGCAGTATTTT. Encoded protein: CASSFIAGVSPGTDTQYF.

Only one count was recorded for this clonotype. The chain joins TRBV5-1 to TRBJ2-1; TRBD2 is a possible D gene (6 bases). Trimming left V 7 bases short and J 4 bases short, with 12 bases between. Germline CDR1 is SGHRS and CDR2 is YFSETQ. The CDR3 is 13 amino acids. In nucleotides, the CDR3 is TGCGCCAGCCGGGGGTTAACTTACAATGAGCAGTTCTTC. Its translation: CASRGLTYNEQFF.

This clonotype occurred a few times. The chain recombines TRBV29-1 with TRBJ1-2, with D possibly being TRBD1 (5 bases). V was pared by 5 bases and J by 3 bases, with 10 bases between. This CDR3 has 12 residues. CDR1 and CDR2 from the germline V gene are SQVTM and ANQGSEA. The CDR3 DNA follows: TGCAGCGTTTCAGGGAGGGACTATGGCTACACCTTC. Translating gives CSVSGRDYGYTF.

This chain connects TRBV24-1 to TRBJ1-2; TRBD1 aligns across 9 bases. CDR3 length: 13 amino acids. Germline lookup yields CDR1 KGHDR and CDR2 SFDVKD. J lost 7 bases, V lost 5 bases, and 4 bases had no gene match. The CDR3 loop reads CATSATGGGGYTF. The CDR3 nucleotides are TGTGCCACCAGTGCAACAGGGGGCGGTGGCTACACCTTC.

CDR3: CASSDGGKGLTEAFF. DNA for the CDR3: TGTGCCAGCAGTGACGGGGGGAAGGGATTAACTGAAGCTTTCTTT. This chain links TRBV2 with TRBJ1-1, with D tentatively TRBD1 (5 bases). Trimming removed 3 bases from V and 5 bases from J, with 16 bases in between. The CDR3 consists of 15 residues. CDR1 SNHLY and CDR2 FYNNEI come from the germline V gene.

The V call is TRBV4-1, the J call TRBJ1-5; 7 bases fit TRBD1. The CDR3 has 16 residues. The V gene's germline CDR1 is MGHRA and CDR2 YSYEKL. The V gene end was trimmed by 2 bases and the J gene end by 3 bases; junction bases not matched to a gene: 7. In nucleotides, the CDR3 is TGCGCCAGCAGCCAAATACAGGGGTGGAACAATCAGCCCCAGCATTTT. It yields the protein CASSQIQGWNNQPQHF.

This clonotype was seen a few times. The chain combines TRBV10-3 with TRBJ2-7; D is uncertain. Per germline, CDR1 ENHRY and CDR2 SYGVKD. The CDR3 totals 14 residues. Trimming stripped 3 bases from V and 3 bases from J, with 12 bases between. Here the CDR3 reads CAISDENTDYEQYF. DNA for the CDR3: TGTGCCATCAGTGATGAAAACACCGACTACGAGCAGTACTTC.

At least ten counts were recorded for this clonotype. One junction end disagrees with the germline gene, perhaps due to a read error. CDR3 sequence: CASSSLAGQETQYF. The DNA for the CDR3 is TGTGCCAGCAGCTCCCTAGCGGGGCAAGAGACCCAGTACTTC. This rearrangement joins TRBV5-1 to TRBJ2-5; 9 nucleotides align to TRBD2. Germline CDR1 SGHRS, CDR2 YFSETQ. This CDR3 has 14 residues.

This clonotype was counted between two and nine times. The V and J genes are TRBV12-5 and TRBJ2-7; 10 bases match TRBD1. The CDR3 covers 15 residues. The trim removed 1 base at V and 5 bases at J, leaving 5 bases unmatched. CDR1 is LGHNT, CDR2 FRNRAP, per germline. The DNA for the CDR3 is TGTGCTAGTGGTTTGGCGATAGGGACAGGGGACGAGCAGTACTTC. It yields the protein CASGLAIGTGDEQYF.

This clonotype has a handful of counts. The CDR3: CSAREHGTVKNIQYF. The CDR3 coding sequence is TGCAGTGCTAGAGAGCACGGGACAGTAAAAAACATTCAGTACTTC. The chain combines TRBV20-1 with TRBJ2-4; 7 nucleotides agree with TRBD1. With V trimmed by 0 bases and J by 4 bases, 6 bases remained unmatched. The length of the CDR3 is 15 residues. In germline, CDR1 is DFQATT, CDR2 SNEGSKA (reference sequence).

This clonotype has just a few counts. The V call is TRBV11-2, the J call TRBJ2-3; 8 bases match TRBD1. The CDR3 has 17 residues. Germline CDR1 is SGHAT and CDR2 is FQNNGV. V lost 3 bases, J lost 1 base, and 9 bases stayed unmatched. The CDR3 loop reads CASSFRDRGARTDTQYF. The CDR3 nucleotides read TGTGCCAGCAGCTTCCGTGACAGGGGAGCCCGCACAGATACGCAGTATTTT.

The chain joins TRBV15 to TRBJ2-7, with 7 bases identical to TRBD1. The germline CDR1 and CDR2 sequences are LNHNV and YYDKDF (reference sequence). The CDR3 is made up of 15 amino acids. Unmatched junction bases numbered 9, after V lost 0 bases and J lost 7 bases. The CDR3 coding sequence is TGTGCCACCAGCAGAGATCGGCTCACAGGGGAGGAGCAGTACTTC. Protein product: CATSRDRLTGEEQYF.

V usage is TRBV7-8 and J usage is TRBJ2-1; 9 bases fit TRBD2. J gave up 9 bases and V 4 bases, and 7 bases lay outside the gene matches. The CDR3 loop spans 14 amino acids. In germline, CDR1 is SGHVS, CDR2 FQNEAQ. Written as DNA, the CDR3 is TGTGCCAGCAGCTCCGCGCGGGGGGGCTCTGAGCAGTTCTTC. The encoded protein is CASSSARGGSEQFF.

For the CDR3, the DNA is TGCAGCGTTGAAGATCGGGGGGGACGGGTAATAACCGCAGATACGCAGTATTTT. It encodes CSVEDRGGRVITADTQYF. V is TRBV29-1 and J is TRBJ2-3; 8 nucleotides match TRBD2. The CDR3 covers 18 residues. V shed 0 bases and J 4 bases; nucleotides not matched to a gene: 15. Germline V gives CDR1 SQVTM, CDR2 ANQGSEA.

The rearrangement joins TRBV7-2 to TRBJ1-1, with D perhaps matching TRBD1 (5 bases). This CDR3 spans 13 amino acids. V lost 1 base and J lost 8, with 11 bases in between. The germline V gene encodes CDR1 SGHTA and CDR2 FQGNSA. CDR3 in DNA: TGTGCCAGCAGCTTAGAGGTTCGGGGCGAAGCTTTCTTT. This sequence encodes CASSLEVRGEAFF.

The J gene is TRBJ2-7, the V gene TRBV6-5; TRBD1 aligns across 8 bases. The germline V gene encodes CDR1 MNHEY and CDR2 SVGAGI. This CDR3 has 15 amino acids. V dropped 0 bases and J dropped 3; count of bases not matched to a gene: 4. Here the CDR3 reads CASSYSAGGGYEQYF. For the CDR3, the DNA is TGTGCCAGCAGTTACTCGGCAGGGGGCGGCTACGAGCAGTACTTC.

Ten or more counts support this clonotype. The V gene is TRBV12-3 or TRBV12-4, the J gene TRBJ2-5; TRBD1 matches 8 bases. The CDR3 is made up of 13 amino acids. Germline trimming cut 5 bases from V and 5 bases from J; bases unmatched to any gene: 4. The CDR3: CASSPRTGETQYF. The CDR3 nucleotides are TGTGCCAGCAGTCCGCGGACAGGGGAGACCCAGTACTTC.

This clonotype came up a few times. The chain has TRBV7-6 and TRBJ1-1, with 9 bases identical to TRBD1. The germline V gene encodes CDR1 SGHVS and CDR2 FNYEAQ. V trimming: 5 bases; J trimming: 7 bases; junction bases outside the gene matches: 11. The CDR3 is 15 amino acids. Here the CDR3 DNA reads TGTGCCAGCAGCCTACTAACAGGGGGCTTCGGTGAAGCTTTCTTT. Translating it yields CASSLLTGGFGEAFF.

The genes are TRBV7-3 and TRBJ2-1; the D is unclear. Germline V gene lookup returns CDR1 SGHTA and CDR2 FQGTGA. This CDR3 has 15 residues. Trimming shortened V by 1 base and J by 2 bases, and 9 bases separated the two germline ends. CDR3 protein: CASSLNPEAYNEQFF. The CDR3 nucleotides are TGTGCCAGCAGCTTAAACCCGGAAGCCTACAATGAGCAGTTCTTC.